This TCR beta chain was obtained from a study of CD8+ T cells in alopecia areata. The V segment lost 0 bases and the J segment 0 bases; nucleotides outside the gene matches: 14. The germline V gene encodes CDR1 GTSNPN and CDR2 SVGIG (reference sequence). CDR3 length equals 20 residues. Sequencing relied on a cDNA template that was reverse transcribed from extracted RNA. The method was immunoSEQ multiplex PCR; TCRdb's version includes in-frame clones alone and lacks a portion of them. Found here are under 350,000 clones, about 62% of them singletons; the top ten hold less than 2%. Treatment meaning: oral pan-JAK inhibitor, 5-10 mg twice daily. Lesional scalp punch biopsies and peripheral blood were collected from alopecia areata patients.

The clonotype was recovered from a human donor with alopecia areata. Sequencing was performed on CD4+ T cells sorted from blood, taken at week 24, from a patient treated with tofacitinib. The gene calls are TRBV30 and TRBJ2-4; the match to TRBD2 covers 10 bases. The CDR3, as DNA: TGTGCCTGGAGTGTGCTCCCAAAAACTACTAGCGGGGTAGCCAAAAACATTCAGTACTTC. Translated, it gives CAWSVLPKTTSGVAKNIQYF.